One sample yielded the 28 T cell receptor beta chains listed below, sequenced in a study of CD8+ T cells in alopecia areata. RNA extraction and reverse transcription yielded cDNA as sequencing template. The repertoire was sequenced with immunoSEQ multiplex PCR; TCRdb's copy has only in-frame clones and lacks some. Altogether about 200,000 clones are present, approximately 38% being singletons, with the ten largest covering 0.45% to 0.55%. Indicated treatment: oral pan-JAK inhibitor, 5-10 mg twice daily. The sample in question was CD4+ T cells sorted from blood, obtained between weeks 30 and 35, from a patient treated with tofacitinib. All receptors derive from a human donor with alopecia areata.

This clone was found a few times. CDR3 sequence (DNA): TGTGCCAGTAGTATCGCAGGGCTGTCCCTCTATGGCTACACCTTC. Translating it yields CASSIAGLSLYGYTF. This chain uses TRBV19 with TRBJ1-2, with D possibly matching TRBD1 (5 bases). CDR1 and CDR2 from the germline V gene are LNHDA and SQIVND (reference sequence). V was shortened by 3 bases and J by 4 bases, with 15 bases between the two germline ends. The CDR3 is 15 residues long.

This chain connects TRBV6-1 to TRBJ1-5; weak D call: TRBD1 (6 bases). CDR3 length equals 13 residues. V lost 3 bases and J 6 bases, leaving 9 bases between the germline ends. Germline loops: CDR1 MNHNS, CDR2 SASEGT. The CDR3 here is CASSDQGTQPQHF. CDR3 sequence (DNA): TGTGCCAGCAGTGACCAGGGGACTCAGCCCCAGCATTTT.

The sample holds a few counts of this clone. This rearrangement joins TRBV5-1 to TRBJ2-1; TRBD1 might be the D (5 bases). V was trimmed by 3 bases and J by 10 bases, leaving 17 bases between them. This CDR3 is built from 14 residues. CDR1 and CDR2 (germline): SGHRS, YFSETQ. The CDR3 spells CASSSQNSQAEQFF. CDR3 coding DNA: TGCGCCAGCAGCTCTCAAAATTCACAGGCCGAGCAGTTCTTC.

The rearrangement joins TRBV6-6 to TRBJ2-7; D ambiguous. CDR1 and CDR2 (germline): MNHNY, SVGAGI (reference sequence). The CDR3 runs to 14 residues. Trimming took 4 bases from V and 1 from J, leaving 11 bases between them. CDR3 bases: TGTGCCAGCAGTTCAGAGACTGTTTCCTACGAGCAGTACTTC. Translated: CASSSETVSYEQYF.

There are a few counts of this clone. Written as DNA, the CDR3 is TGTGCCAGCAGTGGATTTCGTTCCGGTCGCTCGTCCAACACCGGGGAGCTGTTTTTT. It is translated as CASSGFRSGRSSNTGELFF. The J gene is TRBJ2-2, the V gene TRBV6-1; D unclear. Trimming left V 4 bases short and J 2 bases short, with 23 bases between. Germline CDR1 MNHNS, CDR2 SASEGT. The CDR3 extends over 19 amino acids.

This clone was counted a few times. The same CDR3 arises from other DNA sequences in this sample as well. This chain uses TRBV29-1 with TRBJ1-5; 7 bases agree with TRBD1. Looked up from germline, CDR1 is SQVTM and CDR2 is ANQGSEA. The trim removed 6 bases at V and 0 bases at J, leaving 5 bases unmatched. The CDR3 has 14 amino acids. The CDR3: CSVETGNSNQPQHF. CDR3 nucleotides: TGCAGCGTCGAGACAGGGAATAGCAATCAGCCCCAGCATTTT.

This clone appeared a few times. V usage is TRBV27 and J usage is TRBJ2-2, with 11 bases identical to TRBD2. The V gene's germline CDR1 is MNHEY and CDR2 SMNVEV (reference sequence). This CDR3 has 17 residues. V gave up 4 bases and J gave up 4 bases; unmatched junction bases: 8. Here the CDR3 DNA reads TGTGCCAGCAGTTCCCCCGGACTAGCGGGTGTCACCGGGGAGCTGTTTTTT. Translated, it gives CASSSPGLAGVTGELFF.

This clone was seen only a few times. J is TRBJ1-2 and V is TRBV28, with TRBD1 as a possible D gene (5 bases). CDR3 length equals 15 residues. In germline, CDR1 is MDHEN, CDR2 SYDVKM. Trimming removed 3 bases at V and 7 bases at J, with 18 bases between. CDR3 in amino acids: CASSLMHRTGGGYTF. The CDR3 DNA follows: TGTGCCAGCAGTTTGATGCACAGGACGGGGGGTGGCTACACCTTC.

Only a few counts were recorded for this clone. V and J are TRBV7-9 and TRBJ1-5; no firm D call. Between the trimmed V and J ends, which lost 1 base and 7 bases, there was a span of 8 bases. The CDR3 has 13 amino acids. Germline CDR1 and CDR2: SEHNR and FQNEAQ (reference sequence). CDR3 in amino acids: CASSLGTGQPQHF. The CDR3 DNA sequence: TGTGCCAGCAGCTTAGGAACCGGGCAGCCCCAGCATTTT. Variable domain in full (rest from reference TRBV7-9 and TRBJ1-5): DTGVSQNPRHKITKRGQNVTFRCDPISEHNRLYWYRQTLGQGPEFLTYFQNEAQLEKSRLLSDRFSAERPKGSFSTLEIQRTEQGDSAMYLCASSLGTGQPQHFGDGTRLSIL.

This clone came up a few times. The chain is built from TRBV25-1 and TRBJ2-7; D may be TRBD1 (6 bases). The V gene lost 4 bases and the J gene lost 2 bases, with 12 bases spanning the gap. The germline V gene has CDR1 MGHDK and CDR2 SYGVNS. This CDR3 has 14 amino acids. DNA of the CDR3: TGTGCCAGCAGTGGCCCGACAGGAACCTACGAGCAGTACTTC. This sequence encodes CASSGPTGTYEQYF.

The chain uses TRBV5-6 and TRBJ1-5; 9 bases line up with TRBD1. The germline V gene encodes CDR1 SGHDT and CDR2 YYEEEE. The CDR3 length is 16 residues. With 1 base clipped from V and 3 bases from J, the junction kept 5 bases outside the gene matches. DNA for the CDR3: TGTGCCAGCAGCTTGCGAGGGACAGGGTCCAATCAGCCCCAGCATTTT. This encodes CASSLRGTGSNQPQHF.

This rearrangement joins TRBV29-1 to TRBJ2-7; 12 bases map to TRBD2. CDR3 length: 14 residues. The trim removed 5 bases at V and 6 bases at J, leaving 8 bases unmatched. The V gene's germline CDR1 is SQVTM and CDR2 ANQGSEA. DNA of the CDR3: TGCAGCGTTAACACCGGACTAGCGGGGAGCGAGCAGTACTTC. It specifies CSVNTGLAGSEQYF.

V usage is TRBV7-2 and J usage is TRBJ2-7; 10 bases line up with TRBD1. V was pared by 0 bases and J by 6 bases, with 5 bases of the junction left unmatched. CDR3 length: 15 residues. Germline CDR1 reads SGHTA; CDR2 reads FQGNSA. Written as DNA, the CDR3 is TGTGCCAGCAGCTTAGCGGTGACAGGGGGCGGCGAGCAGTACTTC. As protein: CASSLAVTGGGEQYF.

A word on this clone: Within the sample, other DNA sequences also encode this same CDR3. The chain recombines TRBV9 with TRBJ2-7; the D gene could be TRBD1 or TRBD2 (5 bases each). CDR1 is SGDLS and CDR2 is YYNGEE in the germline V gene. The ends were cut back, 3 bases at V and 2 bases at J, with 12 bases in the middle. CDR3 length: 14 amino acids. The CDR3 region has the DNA TGTGCCAGCAGCGATCGGGACGGTGCCTACGAGCAGTACTTC. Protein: CASSDRDGAYEQYF.

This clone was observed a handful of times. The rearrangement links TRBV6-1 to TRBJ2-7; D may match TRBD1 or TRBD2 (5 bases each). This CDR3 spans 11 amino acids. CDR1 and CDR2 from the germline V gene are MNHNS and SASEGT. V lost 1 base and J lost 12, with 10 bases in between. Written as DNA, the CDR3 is TGTGCCAGCAGTGAAGGGGGGAAGGCGTACTTC. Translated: CASSEGGKAYF.

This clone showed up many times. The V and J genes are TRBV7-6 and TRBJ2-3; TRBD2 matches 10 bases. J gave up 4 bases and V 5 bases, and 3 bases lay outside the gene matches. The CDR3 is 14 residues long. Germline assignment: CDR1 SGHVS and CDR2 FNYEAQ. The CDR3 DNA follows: TGTGCCAGCAGCAGAGGGACTAGCGCAGATACGCAGTATTTT. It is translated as CASSRGTSADTQYF.

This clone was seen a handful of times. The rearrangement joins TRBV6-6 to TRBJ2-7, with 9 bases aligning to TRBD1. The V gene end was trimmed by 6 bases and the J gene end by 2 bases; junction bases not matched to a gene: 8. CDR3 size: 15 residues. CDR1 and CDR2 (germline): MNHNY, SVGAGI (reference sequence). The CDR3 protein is CASRATGGEAYEQYF. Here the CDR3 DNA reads TGTGCCAGCAGGGCAACAGGGGGCGAGGCCTACGAGCAGTACTTC.

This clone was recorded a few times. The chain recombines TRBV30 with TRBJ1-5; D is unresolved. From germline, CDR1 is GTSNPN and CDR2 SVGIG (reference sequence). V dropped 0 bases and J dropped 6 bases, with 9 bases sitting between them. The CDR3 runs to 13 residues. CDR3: CAWSVEESQPQHF. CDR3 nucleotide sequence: TGTGCCTGGAGTGTAGAAGAGAGTCAGCCCCAGCATTTT.

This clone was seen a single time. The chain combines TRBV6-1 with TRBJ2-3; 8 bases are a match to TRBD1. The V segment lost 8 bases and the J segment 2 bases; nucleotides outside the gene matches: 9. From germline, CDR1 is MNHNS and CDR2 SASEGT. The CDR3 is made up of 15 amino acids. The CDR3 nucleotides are TGTGCCAGCGGACGGACAGGGATTCACACAGATACGCAGTATTTT. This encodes CASGRTGIHTDTQYF.

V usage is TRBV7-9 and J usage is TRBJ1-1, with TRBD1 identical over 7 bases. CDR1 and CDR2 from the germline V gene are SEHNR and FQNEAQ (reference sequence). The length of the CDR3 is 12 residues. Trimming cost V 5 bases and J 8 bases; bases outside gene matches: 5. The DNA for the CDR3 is TGTGCCAGCAGCACGGGACAGCCCGAAGCTTTCTTT. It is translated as CASSTGQPEAFF.

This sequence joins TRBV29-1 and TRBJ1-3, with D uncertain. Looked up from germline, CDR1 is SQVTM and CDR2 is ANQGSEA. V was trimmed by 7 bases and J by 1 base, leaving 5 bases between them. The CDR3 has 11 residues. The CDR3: CSGGSGNTIYF. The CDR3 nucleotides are TGCAGCGGTGGGTCTGGAAACACCATATATTTT.

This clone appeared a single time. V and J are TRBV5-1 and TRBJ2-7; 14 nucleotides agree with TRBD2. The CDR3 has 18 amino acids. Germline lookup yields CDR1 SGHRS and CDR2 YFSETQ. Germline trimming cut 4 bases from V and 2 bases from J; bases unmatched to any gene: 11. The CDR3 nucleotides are TGCGCCAGCAGCCACGCCGGGACTAGCGGGGGACATACCTACGAGCAGTACTTC. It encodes CASSHAGTSGGHTYEQYF.

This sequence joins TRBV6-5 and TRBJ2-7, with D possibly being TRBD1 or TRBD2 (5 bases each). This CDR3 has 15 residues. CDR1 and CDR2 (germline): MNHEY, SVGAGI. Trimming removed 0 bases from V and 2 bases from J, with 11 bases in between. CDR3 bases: TGTGCCAGCAGTTACTCCGGGACCCAGGCCTACGAGCAGTACTTC. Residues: CASSYSGTQAYEQYF.

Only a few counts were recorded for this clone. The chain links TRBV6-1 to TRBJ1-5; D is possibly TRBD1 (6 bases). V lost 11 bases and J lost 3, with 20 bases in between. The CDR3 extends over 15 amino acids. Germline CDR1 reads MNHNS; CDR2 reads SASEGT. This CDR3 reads CACSWTADPNQPQHF. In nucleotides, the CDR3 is TGTGCCTGTTCCTGGACAGCCGACCCCAATCAGCCCCAGCATTTT.

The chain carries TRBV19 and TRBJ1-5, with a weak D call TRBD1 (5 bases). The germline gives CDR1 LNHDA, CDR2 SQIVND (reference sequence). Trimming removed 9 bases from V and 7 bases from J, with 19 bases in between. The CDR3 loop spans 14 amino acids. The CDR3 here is CASQVGQGFQPQHF. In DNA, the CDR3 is TGTGCCAGCCAAGTAGGGCAGGGTTTCCAGCCCCAGCATTTT.

The CDR3 bases are TGTGCCTGGAGTCCTATGACAGGGGGTGGAAACACCATATATTTT. It encodes CAWSPMTGGGNTIYF. This chain connects TRBV30 to TRBJ1-3, with 9 bases that match TRBD1. This CDR3 comprises 15 residues. Germline lookup yields CDR1 GTSNPN and CDR2 SVGIG (reference sequence). V shed 2 bases, J shed 3 bases, and the junction held 5 bases outside the gene matches. Filled out from reference TRBV30 and TRBJ1-3, the complete variable domain reads SQTIHQWPATLVQPVGSPLSLECTVEGTSNPNLYWYRQAAGRGLQLLFYSVGIGQISSEVPQNLSASRPQDRQFILSSKKLLLSDSGFYLCAWSPMTGGGNTIYFGEGSWLTVV.

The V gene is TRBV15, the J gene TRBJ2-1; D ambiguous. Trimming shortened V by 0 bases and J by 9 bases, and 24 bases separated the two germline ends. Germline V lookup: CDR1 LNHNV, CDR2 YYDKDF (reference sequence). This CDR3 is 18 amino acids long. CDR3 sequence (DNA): TGTGCCACCAGCAGAGATGAAACTGGGGTACGGCCGGCAGGTGAGCAGTTCTTC. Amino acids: CATSRDETGVRPAGEQFF.

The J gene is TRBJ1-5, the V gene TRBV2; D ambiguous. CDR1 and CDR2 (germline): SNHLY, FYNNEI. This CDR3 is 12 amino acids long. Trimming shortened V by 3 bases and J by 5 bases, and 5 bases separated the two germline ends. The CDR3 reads CASSDQYQPQHF. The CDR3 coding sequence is TGTGCCAGCAGTGACCAGTATCAGCCCCAGCATTTT. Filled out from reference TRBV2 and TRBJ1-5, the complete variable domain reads EPEVTQTPSHQVTQMGQEVILRCVPISNHLYFYWYRQILGQKVEFLVSFYNNEISEKSEIFDDQFSVERPDGSNFTLKIRSTKLEDSAMYFCASSDQYQPQHFGDGTRLSIL.